The rows below give T cell receptor beta chains drawn from one sample of a study of technical replicates of blood from several donors. The data were produced by immunoSEQ multiplex PCR, yet TCRdb's version contains in-frame clones alone and is incomplete. The table records just under 60,000 clones, approximately 94% of them present only once. Source material: PBMCs. The receptors were sampled from a human donor in good health. Some clones in this sample may be carry-over from other donors' samples. Each CDR3 is given with its conserved first and last residue. A D gene is named only where the DNA matches it firmly. Part of the rows lack a size; the others show once, few, many or a class for expanded clones.

j_call: TRBJ2-5; v_call: TRBV28; clone_size: few; d_call: TRBD2; cdr3_nt: TGTGCCAGCAGTTCCGCCCGGGTTGCGGGAGGGCCTCGGGAGACCCAGTACTTC; cdr3_aa: CASSSARVAGGPRETQYF
j_call: TRBJ1-1; v_call: TRBV6-5; clone_size: NA; d_call: NA; cdr3_nt: TGTGCCAGCAGTTACTCGATAGAACTAAACACTGAAGCTTTCTTT; cdr3_aa: CASSYSIELNTEAFF
j_call: TRBJ2-7; v_call: TRBV29-1; clone_size: NA; d_call: TRBD1; cdr3_nt: TGCAGCGTTGGAGGACAGGGTCGGTACGAGCAGTACTTC; cdr3_aa: CSVGGQGRYEQYF
j_call: TRBJ2-3; v_call: TRBV2; clone_size: NA; d_call: NA; cdr3_nt: TGTGCCAGCAGCCGACCCTGGGCGGGTAACACAGATACGCAGTATTTT; cdr3_aa: CASSRPWAGNTDTQYF
j_call: TRBJ1-2; v_call: TRBV16; clone_size: NA; d_call: NA; cdr3_nt: TGTGCCAGCAGCCAATCGGCCAGGCGAACGGGCTACACCTTC; cdr3_aa: CASSQSARRTGYTF
j_call: TRBJ2-7; v_call: TRBV10-1; clone_size: NA; d_call: NA; cdr3_nt: TGCGCCAGCAGTGATTTTAGACAGGCCCCCTACGAGCAGTACTTC; cdr3_aa: CASSDFRQAPYEQYF
j_call: TRBJ2-7; v_call: TRBV6-5; clone_size: once; d_call: TRBD1; cdr3_nt: TGTGCCAGCAGTGCGGGACAGGGAGCCGAGCAGTACTTC; cdr3_aa: CASSAGQGAEQYF
j_call: TRBJ2-5; v_call: TRBV5-1; clone_size: NA; d_call: NA; cdr3_nt: TGCGCCAGCAGCCCTTCCGGGACAAGAGGAGAGACCCAGTACTTC; cdr3_aa: CASSPSGTRGETQYF
j_call: TRBJ2-2; v_call: TRBV5-6; clone_size: NA; d_call: NA; cdr3_nt: TGTGCCAGCAGCTCAGCTTACAGGGCCGGGGAGCTGTTTTTT; cdr3_aa: CASSSAYRAGELFF
j_call: TRBJ2-5; v_call: TRBV29-1; clone_size: NA; d_call: NA; cdr3_nt: TGCAGCGTTGAAGTCCAATTCGGGGAGACCCAGTACTTC; cdr3_aa: CSVEVQFGETQYF
j_call: TRBJ1-1; v_call: TRBV4-2; clone_size: NA; d_call: NA; cdr3_nt: TGTGCCAGCAGCCAAGAGTCGAGCAGGTTGAACACTGAAGCTTTCTTT; cdr3_aa: CASSQESSRLNTEAFF
j_call: TRBJ2-1; v_call: TRBV2; clone_size: once; d_call: TRBD2; cdr3_nt: TGTGCCAGCACCCGACTTGGGGGACTAGCGGGAGTCAATGAGCAGTTCTTC; cdr3_aa: CASTRLGGLAGVNEQFF
j_call: TRBJ1-1; v_call: TRBV7-2; clone_size: NA; d_call: TRBD1; cdr3_nt: TGTGCCAGCAGCTTAGAACAGGGGGCAAGGGGAGCTTTCTTT; cdr3_aa: CASSLEQGARGAFF
j_call: TRBJ2-7; v_call: TRBV2; clone_size: once; d_call: TRBD2; cdr3_nt: TGTGCCAGCAGTGAAAGCGGGAGGTCCTCCTACGAGCAGTACTTC; cdr3_aa: CASSESGRSSYEQYF
j_call: TRBJ2-3; v_call: TRBV30; clone_size: once; d_call: NA; cdr3_nt: TGTGCCTGGAGTAATAGGGGCCCAGATACGCAGTATTTT; cdr3_aa: CAWSNRGPDTQYF
j_call: TRBJ2-7; v_call: TRBV9; clone_size: NA; d_call: NA; cdr3_nt: TGTGCCAGCAGCGTAGGGGCTACCGGCTCCTACGAGCAGTACTTC; cdr3_aa: CASSVGATGSYEQYF
j_call: TRBJ2-2; v_call: TRBV11-2; clone_size: NA; d_call: TRBD2; cdr3_nt: TGTGCCAGCAGTCTAGCGGGGTACACCGGGGAGCTGTTTTTT; cdr3_aa: CASSLAGYTGELFF
j_call: TRBJ1-2; v_call: TRBV6-6; clone_size: NA; d_call: NA; cdr3_nt: TGTGCCAGCACCCGCGGGGGCAGGACCTATGGCTACACCTTC; cdr3_aa: CASTRGGRTYGYTF
j_call: TRBJ1-2; v_call: TRBV27; clone_size: few; d_call: NA; cdr3_nt: TGTGCCAGCAGTCCCCGACAGGTGCTATTGTCTGATGGCTACACCTTC; cdr3_aa: CASSPRQVLLSDGYTF
j_call: TRBJ2-7; v_call: TRBV7-2; clone_size: once; d_call: TRBD2; cdr3_nt: TGTGCCAGCAGCTTAGCATCAGCGGGGGGGCGGTACGAGCAGTACTTC; cdr3_aa: CASSLASAGGRYEQYF